A selection of T cell receptor beta chains follows, all from one sample in a study of PD-1 blockade in classical Hodgkin lymphoma. Assay: immunoSEQ multiplex PCR; the TCRdb copy retains only in-frame clones and omits some. The table shows more than 8,000 clones, with 87% occurring only once. Sequencing used peripheral blood mononuclear cells (PBMCs), obtained before the fourth cycle of nivolumab. Source of these receptors: a human donor with classical Hodgkin lymphoma. CDR3s include the opening cysteine and the closing phenylalanine or tryptophan. The order of the fields is V gene, J gene, D gene, clone size, CDR3 DNA, CDR3 protein. D genes are given only for firm matches. Expanded clones are given a class, and other clones once, few, many or no size at all.

TRBV5-1,TRBJ2-1,-,-,TGCGCCAGCACAAAACTTCCGGGGTCCTCCTACAATGAGCAGTTCTTC,CASTKLPGSSYNEQFF
TRBV5-4,TRBJ1-3,TRBD1,-,TGTGCCAGCAGCCAAGGACAGGACCCAAACACCATATATTTT,CASSQGQDPNTIYF
TRBV27,TRBJ2-3,TRBD2,-,TGTGCCAGCAGTTTATGGGGTAGGTCTAGCGGGAGAATGAATACGCAGTATTTT,CASSLWGRSSGRMNTQYF
TRBV10-3,TRBJ2-1,TRBD1,-,TGTGCCATCAGTACAGGGGGTGAGCAGTTCTTC,CAISTGGEQFF
TRBV28,TRBJ1-5,TRBD1,-,TGTGCCAGCAGTTTATGGGGGGGACAGGGTGGGAATCAGCCCCAGCATTTT,CASSLWGGQGGNQPQHF
TRBV29-1,TRBJ2-1,-,-,TGCAGCGTTGGGGCTAGCGAACCCTACAATGAGCAGTTCTTC,CSVGASEPYNEQFF
TRBV6-6,TRBJ2-7,TRBD2,-,TGTGCCAGCAGTCCGGCCCGGACTAGCGTCGGCGAGCAGTACTTC,CASSPARTSVGEQYF
TRBV7-6,TRBJ2-7,TRBD2,-,TGTGCCAGCAGCGTTCCACTAGCGGGAGGTTCCTACGAGCAGTACTTC,CASSVPLAGGSYEQYF
TRBV5-7,TRBJ2-7,TRBD1,-,TGTGCCAGCAGCTTTGTGACAGGGGTTAGGTACGAGCAGTACTTC,CASSFVTGVRYEQYF
TRBV19,TRBJ2-7,TRBD1,-,TGTGCCAGTAGTTCGACAGGGGACGAGCAGTACTTC,CASSSTGDEQYF
TRBV30,TRBJ2-5,-,-,TGTGCCTGGAGTGTATTGGAGACCCAGTACTTC,CAWSVLETQYF
TRBV7-9,TRBJ1-2,TRBD1,-,TGTGCCAGCAGCTTAGCGTTGGGGACAGGGCGAGGGTATGGCTACACCTTC,CASSLALGTGRGYGYTF
TRBV7-9,TRBJ2-7,-,-,TGTGCCAGCAGGCGACAGCCCCACCACCCTTACGAGCAGTACTTC,CASRRQPHHPYEQYF
TRBV2,TRBJ2-5,TRBD1,-,TGTGCCAGCAGTCAGGACAGGGTTGGAGAGACCCAGTACTTC,CASSQDRVGETQYF
TRBV2,TRBJ2-7,-,-,TGTGCCAGCAGTGAACGGGGCCCCCTAAGCCTCCTCTACGAGCAGTACTTC,CASSERGPLSLLYEQYF
TRBV23-1,TRBJ2-3,TRBD2,-,TGCGCCAGCAGTCAACACCAGGTGACGGGACTAGCGGGAGTAGGGGATACGCAGTATTTT,CASSQHQVTGLAGVGDTQYF
TRBV6-5,TRBJ2-3,-,large,TGTGCCAGCAGTTACTCGACCGCAGATACGCAGTATTTT,CASSYSTADTQYF
TRBV7-2,TRBJ1-5,-,-,TGTGCCAGCAGCTTACTGGCAGGCCCTAATCAGCCCCAGCATTTT,CASSLLAGPNQPQHF
TRBV6-1,TRBJ2-7,-,-,TGTGCCAGCAGTGAAGTTGGAGGTACCTACGAGCAGTACTTC,CASSEVGGTYEQYF
TRBV10-2,TRBJ1-2,-,-,TGCGCCAGCAGTCCAGGCTATCCGGATGGCTACACCTTC,CASSPGYPDGYTF
TRBV5-4,TRBJ2-1,-,-,TGTGCCAGCAGCTTGGGACTAGTGACCACCAATGAGCAGTTCTTC,CASSLGLVTTNEQFF
TRBV5-4,TRBJ2-7,TRBD1,-,TGTGCCAGCAGCTGGGGGACAGGGAGGAACGAGCAGTACTTC,CASSWGTGRNEQYF
TRBV15,TRBJ1-6,-,-,TGTGCCACCAGCAGCGGCCGTCTTAATTCACCCCTCCACTTT,CATSSGRLNSPLHF
TRBV27,TRBJ2-1,-,-,TGTGCCAGCAGTCGTCCGACAACGAGAGGTGAGCAGTTCTTC,CASSRPTTRGEQFF
TRBV25-1,TRBJ2-7,-,-,TGTGCCAGCAGTGACCTATACGAGCAGTACTTC,CASSDLYEQYF
TRBV7-2,TRBJ2-3,-,-,TGTGCCAGCAGCTTATTCGGCGGCTCGAAGGATACGCAGTATTTT,CASSLFGGSKDTQYF
TRBV9,TRBJ2-7,-,-,TGTGCCAGCAGCGTCGGGTCCGAGCAGTACTTC,CASSVGSEQYF
TRBV6-5,TRBJ2-1,-,-,TGTGCCAGCAGTTACTCGAGTTTTGGCAGACCCAATGAGCAGTTCTTC,CASSYSSFGRPNEQFF